A selection of T cell receptor beta chains follows, all from one sample in a study of shared clonotypes between healthy human individuals. This table comes from immunoSEQ multiplex PCR, and its TCRdb copy is limited to in-frame clones, with some not included. The top ten hold around 0.35% of the sample, which has 2 million to 2.5 million clones, about nine tenths seen once. The sequenced sample was naive CD4+ T cells from PBMCs. The receptors come from a man aged 18 to 30 in good health. Some clones in this sample may be carry-over from other donors' samples. Both conserved end residues are part of each CDR3.

J: TRBJ2-7; V: TRBV6-5; CDR3: CASRDKQGFPYEQYF
J: TRBJ2-7; V: TRBV9; CDR3: CASSPQGTSSYEQYF
J: TRBJ1-3; V: TRBV2; CDR3: CASTAVSSGNTIYF
J: TRBJ2-7; V: TRBV9; CDR3: CASSVGGAPSSYEQYF
J: TRBJ2-7; V: TRBV5-1; CDR3: CASSSGLYPSYEQYF
J: TRBJ2-5; V: TRBV9; CDR3: CASSEQDLGETQYF
J: TRBJ1-1; V: TRBV5-1; CDR3: CASSLEGSTEAFF
J: TRBJ2-1; V: TRBV29-1; CDR3: CSVGQGLGNEQFF
J: TRBJ1-5; V: TRBV28; CDR3: CASLLTRGNQPQHF
J: TRBJ1-2; V: TRBV7-8; CDR3: CASSLARTGMGLGGYTF
J: TRBJ2-1; V: TRBV2; CDR3: CASSPMGSRKYNEQFF
J: TRBJ2-7; V: TRBV5-4; CDR3: CASSFGLTYEQYF
J: TRBJ2-5; V: TRBV5-1; CDR3: CASSLFFPGSGQETQYF
J: TRBJ2-2; V: TRBV5-1; CDR3: CASSPRAPGTGELFF
J: TRBJ2-7; V: TRBV7-9; CDR3: CASSALGDEQYF
J: TRBJ2-5; V: TRBV9; CDR3: CASSVEPVGETQYF
J: TRBJ2-1; V: TRBV19; CDR3: CATRLLAGGRNEQFF
J: TRBJ1-2; V: TRBV25-1; CDR3: CASSEGTGNYGYTF
J: TRBJ2-7; V: TRBV9; CDR3: CASSTGQGARLEQYF
J: TRBJ2-2; V: TRBV11-3; CDR3: CASSTLRPGLAENTGELFF
J: TRBJ1-1; V: TRBV27; CDR3: CASPLNGNRENTEAFF
J: TRBJ2-5; V: TRBV9; CDR3: CASSFGLRQETQYF
J: TRBJ1-5; V: TRBV19; CDR3: CASSIGILRQPQHF
J: TRBJ2-2; V: TRBV6-5; CDR3: CASSYEGPTGELFF
J: TRBJ2-7; V: TRBV9; CDR3: CASSQGGYDEQYF
J: TRBJ1-1; V: TRBV4-1; CDR3: CASSQTRVRNTEAFF
J: TRBJ1-1; V: TRBV28; CDR3: CASSMTGTANTEAFF
J: TRBJ2-7; V: TRBV10-3; CDR3: CAISSSDHTYEQYF
J: TRBJ1-2; V: TRBV6-6; CDR3: CASSRTAAAGGYTF
J: TRBJ1-4; V: TRBV6-5; CDR3: CASSYRIGQSEKLFF
J: TRBJ2-7; V: TRBV30; CDR3: CAWSVLLPGEQYF
J: TRBJ1-1; V: TRBV5-1; CDR3: CASSSPSGLNTEAFF
J: TRBJ2-5; V: TRBV9; CDR3: CASSVTGTSGETQYF
J: TRBJ1-4; V: TRBV5-4; CDR3: CASSYLPRTTNEKLFF
J: TRBJ2-1; V: TRBV5-1; CDR3: CASSSPAGVWGNEQFF
J: TRBJ1-1; V: TRBV2; CDR3: CASSEQSAYTEAFF
J: TRBJ2-2; V: TRBV7-3; CDR3: CASSPRSGRAGELFF
J: TRBJ2-7; V: TRBV4-1; CDR3: CASSQMAGAYEQYF
J: TRBJ2-7; V: TRBV7-3; CDR3: CASSLGPGNYEQYF
J: TRBJ1-1; V: TRBV18; CDR3: CASSQNLQGNTEAFF
J: TRBJ2-5; V: TRBV6-1; CDR3: CASKTGGPQTQYF
J: TRBJ2-3; V: TRBV28; CDR3: CASSLWTGRPDTQYF
J: TRBJ2-1; V: TRBV5-1; CDR3: CASSFAGQGYNEQFF